What follows are 25 T cell receptor beta chains derived from one specimen sequenced in a study of T cell responses to AZD1222 COVID-19 vaccine. The assay was immunoSEQ multiplex PCR, and TCRdb's table has in-frame clones only and misses some. The sample lists 80,000 to 95,000 clones, just under 90% occurring once. The sample in question was peripheral blood, obtained on day 0 of MenACWY control vaccination. Every receptor here comes from an adult in good health.

The chain links TRBV2 to TRBJ1-6, with no clear D. CDR1 SNHLY and CDR2 FYNNEI come from the germline V gene. V was pared by 2 bases and J by 7 bases, with 6 bases between. CDR3 size: 13 residues. The CDR3: CASSETRNSPLHF. CDR3 DNA sequence: TGTGCCAGCAGTGAAACTAGGAATTCACCCCTCCACTTT.

Here the CDR3 DNA reads TGCGCCAGCAGCCAAGAAAGAAGGGTAGACTCTGGAAACACCATATATTTT. Amino acids: CASSQERRVDSGNTIYF. The rearrangement joins TRBV4-1 to TRBJ1-3, with unresolved D. The CDR3 has 17 residues. V lost 0 bases to trimming and J lost 0 bases, with 12 bases between them. Germline CDR1 and CDR2: MGHRA and YSYEKL.

This chain uses TRBV6-1 with TRBJ1-6; TRBD1 matches 8 bases. The V gene's germline CDR1 is MNHNS and CDR2 SASEGT. The ends lost 1 base at V and 6 bases at J; junction bases unmatched: 2. CDR3 length equals 15 residues. For the CDR3, the DNA is TGTGCCAGCAGTGAAGGGACAGGGTTTAATTCACCCCTCCACTTT. Its translation: CASSEGTGFNSPLHF.

This rearrangement joins TRBV7-8 to TRBJ1-4; D uncertain. The V and J ends lost 0 bases and 7 bases respectively, with 9 bases between them. The CDR3 spans 14 residues. Germline lookup yields CDR1 SGHVS and CDR2 FQNEAQ. This CDR3 is CASSLAIAGEKLFF. The CDR3 region has the DNA TGTGCCAGCAGCTTAGCGATTGCGGGTGAAAAACTGTTTTTT.

The chain combines TRBV14 with TRBJ2-7; D ambiguous. CDR1 is SGHDN and CDR2 is FVKESK in the germline V gene. V shed 3 bases and J shed 2 bases, with 8 bases lying between them. The CDR3 covers 13 residues. CDR3 loop: CASSHWSTYEQYF. The CDR3 region has the DNA TGTGCCAGCAGCCACTGGTCCACCTACGAGCAGTACTTC.

This chain connects TRBV15 to TRBJ2-5; D unresolved. This CDR3 is 12 amino acids long. In germline, CDR1 is LNHNV, CDR2 YYDKDF (reference sequence). V lost 5 bases to trimming and J lost 7 bases, with 11 bases between them. CDR3 nucleotide sequence: TGTGCCACCAGCCCGGACCCGGGGACCCAGTACTTC. Translating it yields CATSPDPGTQYF.

The chain combines TRBV11-2 with TRBJ1-3, with a weak D call TRBD1 (6 bases). CDR3 length: 18 residues. Germline V gene sequence: CDR1 SGHAT, CDR2 FQNNGV. V shed 1 base and J shed 0 bases, with 16 bases lying between them. The CDR3 nucleotides are TGTGCCAGCAGCTTAGGGGAGGGGGGGCGATTCTCTGGAAACACCATATATTTT. Translating gives CASSLGEGGRFSGNTIYF. The variable domain in full, completed from reference TRBV11-2 and TRBJ1-3, reads EAGVAQSPRYKIIEKRQSVAFWCNPISGHATLYWYQQILGQGPKLLIQFQNNGVVDDSQLPKDRFSAERLKGVDSTLKIQPAKLEDSAVYLCASSLGEGGRFSGNTIYFGEGSWLTVV.

This sequence joins TRBV29-1 and TRBJ1-4; no firm D call. The germline gives CDR1 SQVTM, CDR2 ANQGSEA. CDR3 length equals 13 residues. V was pared by 7 bases and J by 3 bases, with 12 bases between. As DNA, the CDR3 is TGCAGCGGCGGGCATACGCCTAATGAAAAACTGTTTTTT. Encoded protein: CSGGHTPNEKLFF.

The rearrangement uses TRBV29-1 and TRBJ1-2; D call uncertain. The length of the CDR3 is 14 residues. Germline loops: CDR1 SQVTM, CDR2 ANQGSEA. V was shortened by 0 bases and J by 4 bases, with 12 bases between the two germline ends. The CDR3 nucleotides read TGCAGCGTTGAAGATAGCTCCCGAATCTATGGCTACACCTTC. Translating gives CSVEDSSRIYGYTF.

The chain combines TRBV27 with TRBJ2-6; D might be TRBD2 (6 bases). The V end lost 6 bases, the J end lost 4 bases, and 10 bases lay between the germline ends. In germline, CDR1 is MNHEY, CDR2 SMNVEV (reference sequence). This CDR3 is 14 amino acids long. CDR3 DNA sequence: TGTGCCAGCAGAGGGACTTCCGGGGCCAACGTCCTGACTTTC. It is translated as CASRGTSGANVLTF.

This clone was counted a few times. This chain connects TRBV18 to TRBJ1-2; D is unclear. Germline V gives CDR1 KGHSH, CDR2 LQKENI. There are 14 residues in the CDR3. Trimming took 6 bases from V and 1 from J, leaving 12 bases between them. This CDR3 is CASSELEFNYGYTF. The CDR3 DNA reads TGTGCCAGCTCCGAACTCGAGTTTAACTATGGCTACACCTTC.

This chain joins TRBV5-1 and TRBJ2-6; D not certain. Germline V gene lookup returns CDR1 SGHRS and CDR2 YFSETQ. Trimming took off 6 bases at V and 3 bases at J, with 13 bases between the two ends. This CDR3 comprises 15 residues. The CDR3 protein is CASTPNPGGANVLTF. Here the CDR3 DNA reads TGCGCCAGCACTCCAAATCCAGGTGGGGCCAACGTCCTGACTTTC.

V is TRBV28 and J is TRBJ2-7; TRBD1 matches at 10 bases. Germline CDR1 is MDHEN and CDR2 is SYDVKM. The trim removed 6 bases at V and 1 base at J, leaving 12 bases unmatched. The CDR3 totals 17 residues. The CDR3 reads CASSPTGGQILSYEQYF. The CDR3 bases are TGTGCCAGCAGCCCGACAGGGGGCCAAATCCTATCCTACGAGCAGTACTTC.

The CDR3 DNA follows: TGTGCCAGCAGCAAACAACTAGCGGGGGTTACCGGGGAGCTGTTTTTT. Amino acid sequence: CASSKQLAGVTGELFF. This chain uses TRBV5-4 with TRBJ2-2, with 11 bases fitting TRBD2. Germline CDR1 is SGHNT and CDR2 is YYREEE (reference sequence). The CDR3 contains 16 residues. The V and J ends lost 4 bases and 5 bases, in that order; junction bases with no gene match: 7.

The chain uses TRBV30 and TRBJ1-4; D ambiguous. The CDR3 has 15 amino acids. V lost 0 bases, J lost 0 bases, and 8 bases lay in between. CDR1 and CDR2 from the germline V gene are GTSNPN and SVGIG (reference sequence). The CDR3 protein is CAWSVLTTTNEKLFF. The CDR3 coding sequence is TGTGCCTGGAGTGTACTAACAACAACTAATGAAAAACTGTTTTTT.

The J gene is TRBJ2-1, the V gene TRBV11-1; no firm D call. The CDR3 is 13 amino acids. Looked up from germline, CDR1 is SGHAT and CDR2 is FQDESV (reference sequence). Trimming cost V 5 bases and J 5 bases, with 10 bases left between them. Written as DNA, the CDR3 is TGTGCCAGCAGCCGCAAGCTGAACAATGAGCAGTTCTTC. It translates to CASSRKLNNEQFF.

The chain recombines TRBV30 with TRBJ2-7, with 9 bases fitting TRBD2. The ends lost 0 bases at V and 5 bases at J; junction bases unmatched: 11. Germline values: CDR1 GTSNPN, CDR2 SVGIG (reference sequence). The CDR3 runs to 16 residues. The CDR3 here is CAWSVLSGGPAHEQYF. CDR3 in DNA: TGTGCCTGGAGTGTACTTAGCGGGGGCCCCGCCCACGAGCAGTACTTC. The entire variable domain, with the rest obtained from reference TRBV30 and TRBJ2-7, is as follows: SQTIHQWPATLVQPVGSPLSLECTVEGTSNPNLYWYRQAAGRGLQLLFYSVGIGQISSEVPQNLSASRPQDRQFILSSKKLLLSDSGFYLCAWSVLSGGPAHEQYFGPGTRLTVT.

This chain connects TRBV5-1 to TRBJ2-1, with D perhaps TRBD1 (6 bases). Germline-derived CDR1 and CDR2 are SGHRS and YFSETQ. V lost 6 bases, J lost 0 bases, and 13 bases lay in between. The CDR3 has 15 residues. This CDR3 reads CASKGQGGSYNEQFF. As DNA, the CDR3 is TGCGCCAGCAAGGGCCAAGGGGGCTCCTACAATGAGCAGTTCTTC.

V and J are TRBV5-1 and TRBJ1-1, with a tentative D call TRBD1 (5 bases). V lost 4 bases, J lost 11 bases, and 15 bases lay in between. CDR1 SGHRS and CDR2 YFSETQ come from the germline V gene. This CDR3 spans 12 amino acids. DNA of the CDR3: TGCGCCAGCAGCCCCGGTCGGGGGGTGGCTTTCTTT. Its translation is CASSPGRGVAFF.

V is TRBV28 and J is TRBJ1-1; D is uncertain. Per the germline V gene, CDR1 is MDHEN and CDR2 is SYDVKM. The V gene lost 7 bases and the J gene lost 0 bases, with 9 bases spanning the gap. The CDR3 has 13 residues. In nucleotides, the CDR3 is TGTGCCAGCAAGAAGGAAGTGAACACTGAAGCTTTCTTT. Protein sequence: CASKKEVNTEAFF.

The chain couples TRBV5-1 to TRBJ2-3; D unclear. This CDR3 spans 12 amino acids. The germline gives CDR1 SGHRS, CDR2 YFSETQ. Trimming removed 1 base at V and 4 bases at J, with 4 bases between. CDR3 protein: CASSLIPDTQYF. The CDR3 DNA reads TGCGCCAGCAGCTTGATCCCAGATACGCAGTATTTT. Combining the CDR3 with reference TRBV5-1 and TRBJ2-3 gives the whole variable domain KAGVTQTPRYLIKTRGQQVTLSCSPISGHRSVSWYQQTPGQGLQFLFEYFSETQRNKGNFPGRFSGRQFSNSRSEMNVSTLELGDSALYLCASSLIPDTQYFGPGTRLTVL.

The J gene is TRBJ1-2, the V gene TRBV7-2, with 7 bases lining up with TRBD1. Germline CDR1 is SGHTA and CDR2 is FQGNSA. This CDR3 contains 15 residues. The trim removed 5 bases at V and 4 bases at J, leaving 10 bases unmatched. In DNA form, the CDR3 reads TGTGCCAGCAGCGTTCGGGACAGCAAGGGCTATGGCTACACCTTC. Translated: CASSVRDSKGYGYTF.

The chain joins TRBV14 to TRBJ2-7; D is ambiguous. Trimming removed 1 base at V and 3 bases at J, with 16 bases between. This CDR3 has 16 residues. Germline CDR1 SGHDN, CDR2 FVKESK. The CDR3 DNA reads as TGTGCCAGCAGCCAAGGGCCTGTCTATGACGGCTACGAGCAGTACTTC. Amino acids: CASSQGPVYDGYEQYF.

V and J are TRBV4-3 and TRBJ2-3, with TRBD2 matching over 11 bases. Germline CDR1 and CDR2: LGHNA and YSLEER. This CDR3 is 14 amino acids long. V trimming: 5 bases; J trimming: 6 bases; junction bases outside the gene matches: 4. CDR3 loop: CASSELAGADTQYF. The CDR3 DNA is TGCGCCAGCAGCGAACTAGCGGGGGCGGATACGCAGTATTTT.

This chain links TRBV9 with TRBJ2-2, with 8 positions matching TRBD2. V was clipped by 3 bases and J by 5 bases; unmatched bases: 9. CDR1 SGDLS and CDR2 YYNGEE come from the germline V gene. CDR3 length: 16 residues. The CDR3 DNA follows: TGTGCCAGCAGCGGCGATAGCGGGGAACTGACCGGGGAGCTGTTTTTT. Its protein is CASSGDSGELTGELFF.